The clone carrying this TCR beta chain has a handful of counts. Antigen: not known. This sample stems from a study of graft-versus-host responses after intestinal transplantation. Study information: The transplants performed in recipients were multivisceral, liver-intestinal, or isolated intestinal. Anti-thymocyte globulin served as induction for all recipients, who then took tacrolimus and steroids for 2 to 4 years.

Trimming stripped 0 bases from V and 7 bases from J, with 6 bases between. The CDR3 contains 12 residues. From germline, CDR1 is SGHDN and CDR2 FVKESK. The method was immunoSEQ multiplex PCR; TCRdb's version includes in-frame clones alone and lacks a portion of them. Of about 80,000 clones in the sample, 92% were seen once. Overall study results and limits: Circulating GvH clones peaking coincided with falling HvG clones soon after transplant. In recipient marrow, GvH clones were found, and some appeared first in ileum or blood.

The J gene is TRBJ1-2, the V gene TRBV14, with D maybe TRBD1 (6 bases). Sequenced material: PBMCs, taken 98 days after intestinal transplantation. The receptor's source is a human patient who received an intestinal transplant, so some T cells may come from the graft donor. The CDR3 is CASSQDRGGYTF. The CDR3 DNA reads as TGTGCCAGCAGCCAAGACAGGGGTGGCTACACCTTC. The full variable domain, completed using reference TRBV14 and TRBJ1-2, is EAGVTQFPSHSVIEKGQTVTLRCDPISGHDNLYWYRRVMGKEIKFLLHFVKESKQDESGMPNNRFLAERTGGTYSTLKVQPAELEDSGVYFCASSQDRGGYTFGSGTRLTVV.